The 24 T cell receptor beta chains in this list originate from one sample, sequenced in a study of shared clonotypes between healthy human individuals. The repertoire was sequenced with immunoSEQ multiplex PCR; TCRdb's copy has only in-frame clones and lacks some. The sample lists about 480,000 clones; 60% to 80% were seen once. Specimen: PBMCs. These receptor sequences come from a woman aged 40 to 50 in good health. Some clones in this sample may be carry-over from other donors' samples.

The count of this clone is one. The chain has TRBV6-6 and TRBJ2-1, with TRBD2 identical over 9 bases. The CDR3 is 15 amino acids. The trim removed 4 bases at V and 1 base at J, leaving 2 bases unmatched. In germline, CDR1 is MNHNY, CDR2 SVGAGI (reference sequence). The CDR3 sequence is CASSLAGVSYNEQFF. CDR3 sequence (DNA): TGTGCCAGCAGTTTAGCGGGAGTGTCCTACAATGAGCAGTTCTTC.

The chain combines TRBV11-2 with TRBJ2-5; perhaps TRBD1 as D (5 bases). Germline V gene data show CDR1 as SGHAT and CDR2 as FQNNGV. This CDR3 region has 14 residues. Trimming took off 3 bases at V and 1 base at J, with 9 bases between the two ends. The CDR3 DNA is TGTGCCAGCAGCTTTATGACAGCCCAAGAGACCCAGTACTTC. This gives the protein CASSFMTAQETQYF.

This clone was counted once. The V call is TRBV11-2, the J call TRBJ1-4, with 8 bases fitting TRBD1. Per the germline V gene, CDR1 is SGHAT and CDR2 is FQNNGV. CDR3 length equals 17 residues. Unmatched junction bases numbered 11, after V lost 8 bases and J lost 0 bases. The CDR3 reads CASQAGGVSATNEKLFF. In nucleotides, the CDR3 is TGTGCCAGCCAGGCAGGGGGCGTCTCCGCAACTAATGAAAAACTGTTTTTT.

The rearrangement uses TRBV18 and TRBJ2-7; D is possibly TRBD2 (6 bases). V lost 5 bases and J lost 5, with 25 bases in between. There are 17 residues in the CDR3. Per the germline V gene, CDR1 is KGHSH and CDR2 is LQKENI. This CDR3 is CASSRPGGIRRENEQYF. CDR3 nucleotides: TGTGCCAGCTCAAGGCCGGGCGGGATTCGGAGAGAGAACGAGCAGTACTTC.

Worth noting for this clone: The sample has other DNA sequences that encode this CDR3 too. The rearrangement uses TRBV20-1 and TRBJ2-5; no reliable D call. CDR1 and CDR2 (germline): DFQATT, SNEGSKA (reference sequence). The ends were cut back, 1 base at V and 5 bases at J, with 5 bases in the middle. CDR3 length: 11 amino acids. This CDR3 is CSARGSETQYF. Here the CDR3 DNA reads TGCAGTGCTAGAGGGTCCGAGACCCAGTACTTC.

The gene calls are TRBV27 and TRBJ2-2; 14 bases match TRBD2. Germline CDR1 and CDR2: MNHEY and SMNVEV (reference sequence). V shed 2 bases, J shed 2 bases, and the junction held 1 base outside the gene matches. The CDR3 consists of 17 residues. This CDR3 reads CASSLGTSGRNTGELFF. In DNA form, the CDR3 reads TGTGCCAGCAGTTTAGGGACTAGCGGGAGAAACACCGGGGAGCTGTTTTTT.

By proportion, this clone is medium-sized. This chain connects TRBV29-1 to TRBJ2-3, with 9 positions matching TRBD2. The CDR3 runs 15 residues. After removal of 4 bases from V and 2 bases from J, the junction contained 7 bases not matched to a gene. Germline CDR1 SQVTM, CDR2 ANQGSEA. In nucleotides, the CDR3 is TGCAGCGTTGGTTTAGCGGGAGAGATCACAGATACGCAGTATTTT. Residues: CSVGLAGEITDTQYF.

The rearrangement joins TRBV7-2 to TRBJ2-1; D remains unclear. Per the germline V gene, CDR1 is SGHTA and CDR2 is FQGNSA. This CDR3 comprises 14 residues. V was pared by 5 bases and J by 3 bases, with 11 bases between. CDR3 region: CASSARTNYNEQFF. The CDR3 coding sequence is TGTGCCAGCAGCGCCAGAACGAACTACAATGAGCAGTTCTTC.

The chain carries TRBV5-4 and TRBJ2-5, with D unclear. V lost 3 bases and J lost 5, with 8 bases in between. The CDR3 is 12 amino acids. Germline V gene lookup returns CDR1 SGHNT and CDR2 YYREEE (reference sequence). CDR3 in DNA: TGTGCCAGCAGCTCTGGCGGCGAGACCCAGTACTTC. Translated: CASSSGGETQYF. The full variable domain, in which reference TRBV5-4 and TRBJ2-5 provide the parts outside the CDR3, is ETGVTQSPTHLIKTRGQQVTLRCSSQSGHNTVSWYQQALGQGPQFIFQYYREEENGRGNFPPRFSGLQFPNYSSELNVNALELDDSALYLCASSSGGETQYFGPGTRLLVL.

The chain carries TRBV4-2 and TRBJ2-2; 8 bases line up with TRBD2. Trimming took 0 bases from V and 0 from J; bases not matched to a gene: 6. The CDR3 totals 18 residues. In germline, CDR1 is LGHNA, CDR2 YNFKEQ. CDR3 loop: CASSQDGGGLANTGELFF. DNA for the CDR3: TGTGCCAGCAGCCAAGATGGCGGGGGACTAGCGAACACCGGGGAGCTGTTTTTT.

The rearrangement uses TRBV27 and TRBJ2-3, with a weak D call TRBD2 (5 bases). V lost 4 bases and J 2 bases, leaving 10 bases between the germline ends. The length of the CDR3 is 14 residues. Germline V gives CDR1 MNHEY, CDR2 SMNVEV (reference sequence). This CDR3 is CASSSSGNTDTQYF. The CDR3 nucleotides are TGTGCCAGCAGTTCAAGCGGAAACACAGATACGCAGTATTTT.

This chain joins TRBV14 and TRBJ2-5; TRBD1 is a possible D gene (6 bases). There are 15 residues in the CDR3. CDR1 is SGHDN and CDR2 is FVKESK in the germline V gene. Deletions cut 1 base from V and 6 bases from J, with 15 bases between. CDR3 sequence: CASSQVRQGRQTQYF. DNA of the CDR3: TGTGCCAGCAGCCAAGTGAGGCAGGGGAGACAGACCCAGTACTTC.

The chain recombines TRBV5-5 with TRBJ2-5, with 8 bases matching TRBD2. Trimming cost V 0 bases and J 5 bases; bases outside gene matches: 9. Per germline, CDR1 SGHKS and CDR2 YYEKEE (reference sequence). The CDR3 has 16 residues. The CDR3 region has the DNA TGTGCCAGCAGCTTGGCGGTTGGCGGGAGGAGGGAGACCCAGTACTTC. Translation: CASSLAVGGRRETQYF.

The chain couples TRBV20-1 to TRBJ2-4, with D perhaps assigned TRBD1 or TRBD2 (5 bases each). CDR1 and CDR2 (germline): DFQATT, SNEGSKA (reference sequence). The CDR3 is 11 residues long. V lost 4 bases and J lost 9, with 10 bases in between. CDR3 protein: CSAMGVGIQYF. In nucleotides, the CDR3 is TGCAGTGCTATGGGGGTGGGCATTCAGTACTTC.

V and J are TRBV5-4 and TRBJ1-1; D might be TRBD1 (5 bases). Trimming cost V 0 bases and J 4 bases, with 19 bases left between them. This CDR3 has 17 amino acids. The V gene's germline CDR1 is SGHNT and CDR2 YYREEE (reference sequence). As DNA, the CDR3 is TGTGCCAGCAGCTTGGCCCCGGGCGGGGGTCGGGGCACTGAAGCTTTCTTT. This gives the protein CASSLAPGGGRGTEAFF.

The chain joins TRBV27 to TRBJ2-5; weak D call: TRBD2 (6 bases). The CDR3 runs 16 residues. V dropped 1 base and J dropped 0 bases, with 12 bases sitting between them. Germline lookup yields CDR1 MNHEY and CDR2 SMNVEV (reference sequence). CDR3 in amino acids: CASSLLGGEDQETQYF. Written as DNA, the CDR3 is TGTGCCAGCAGTTTATTGGGGGGAGAGGACCAAGAGACCCAGTACTTC.

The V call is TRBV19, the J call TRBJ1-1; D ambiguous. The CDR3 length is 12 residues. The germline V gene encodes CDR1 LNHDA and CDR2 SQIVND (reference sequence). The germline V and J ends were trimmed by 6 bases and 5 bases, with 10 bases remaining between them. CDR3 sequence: CASRVSGTEAFF. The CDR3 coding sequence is TGTGCCAGTAGGGTGAGTGGGACTGAAGCTTTCTTT.

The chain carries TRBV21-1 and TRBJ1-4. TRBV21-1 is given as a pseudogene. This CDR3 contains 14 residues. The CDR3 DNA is TGTGCCAACTTAGGCACGTTAGTTAATGAAAAACTGTTTTTT. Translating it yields CANLGTLVNEKLFF.

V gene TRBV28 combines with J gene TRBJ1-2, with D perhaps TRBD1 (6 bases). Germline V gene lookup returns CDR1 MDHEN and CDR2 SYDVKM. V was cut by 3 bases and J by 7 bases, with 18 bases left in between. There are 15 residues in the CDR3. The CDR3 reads CASSLFGAQGTGYTF. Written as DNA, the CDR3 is TGTGCCAGCAGTTTGTTCGGGGCCCAGGGGACTGGCTACACCTTC.

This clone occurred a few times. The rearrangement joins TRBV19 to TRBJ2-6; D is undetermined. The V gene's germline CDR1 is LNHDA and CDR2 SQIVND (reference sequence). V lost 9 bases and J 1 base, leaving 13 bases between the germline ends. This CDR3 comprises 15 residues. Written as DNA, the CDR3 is TGTGCCAGCCGGATTTACGGGTCTGGGGCCAACGTCCTGACTTTC. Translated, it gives CASRIYGSGANVLTF. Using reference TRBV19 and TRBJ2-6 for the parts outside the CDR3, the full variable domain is DGGITQSPKYLFRKEGQNVTLSCEQNLNHDAMYWYRQDPGQGLRLIYYSQIVNDFQKGDIAEGYSVSREKKESFPLTVTSAQKNPTAFYLCASRIYGSGANVLTFGAGSRLTVL.

DNA of the CDR3: TGTGCCAGCAGCCGTCCGGCGGGGCCCTTTGTGGAAAAACTGTTTTTT. It yields the protein CASSRPAGPFVEKLFF. This chain joins TRBV4-2 and TRBJ1-4; possibly TRBD1 for D (5 bases). CDR1 is LGHNA, CDR2 YNFKEQ, per germline. The CDR3 totals 16 residues. V was trimmed by 4 bases and J by 8 bases, leaving 20 bases between them.

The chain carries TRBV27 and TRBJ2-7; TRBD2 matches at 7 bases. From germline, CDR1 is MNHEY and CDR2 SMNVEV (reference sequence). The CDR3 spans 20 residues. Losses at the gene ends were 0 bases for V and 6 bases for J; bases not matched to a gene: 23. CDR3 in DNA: TGTGCCAGCAGTTTATCTTCCGGGGGTTTAGCGGGCACTCGGCGGTCCGAGCAGTACTTC. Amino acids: CASSLSSGGLAGTRRSEQYF.

CDR3 DNA: TGTGCCAGCAGCTCTCCTCGTAGACTAGCCAAAAACATTCAGTACTTC. Its translation is CASSSPRRLAKNIQYF. The gene calls are TRBV7-2 and TRBJ2-4, with unresolved D. The CDR3 has 16 residues. V was pared by 4 bases and J by 0 bases, with 13 bases between. Germline V CDR1 and CDR2: SGHTA, FQGNSA.

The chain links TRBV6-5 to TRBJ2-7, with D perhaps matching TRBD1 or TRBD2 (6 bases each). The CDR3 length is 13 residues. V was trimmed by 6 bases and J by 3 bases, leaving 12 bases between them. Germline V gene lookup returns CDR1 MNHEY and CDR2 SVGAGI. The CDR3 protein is CASSEQGGYEQYF. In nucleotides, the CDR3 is TGTGCCAGCAGCGAACAGGGAGGCTACGAGCAGTACTTC.